The following is a TCR beta chain sequence with its context. The antigen is unknown. The use of a sample-barcoded 5' primer and a J-beta primer mix characterized a second PCR of roughly 6 to 12 cycles. TCRdb itself ran the 5' RACE reads through MiXCR, one entry per CDR3 protein. The sample includes about 780,000 distinct CDR3 sequences, about 62% seen only once; the top ten take roughly a quarter. Healthy individuals of Caucasian origin from Russia, aged roughly 6 to 95, served as donors. Extractions gave at least 5 micrograms of total RNA per sample. This sample stems from a study of blood T cells in healthy people across ages. Whole-study findings and limits: Researchers deemed the diversity estimates from one million T cells underestimates.

The receptor was isolated from a man aged 25-45 years in good health. The material sequenced was blood.

CDR3 sequence (DNA): TGTGCCAGCAGTTTATCCCACGGACCGGAGCAGTTCTTC. It codes for CASSLSHGPEQFF. The rearrangement joins TRBV12-3 or TRBV12-4 to TRBJ2-1, with unresolved D. The CDR3 extends over 13 amino acids. The V end lost 2 bases, the J end lost 10 bases, and 12 bases lay between the germline ends.